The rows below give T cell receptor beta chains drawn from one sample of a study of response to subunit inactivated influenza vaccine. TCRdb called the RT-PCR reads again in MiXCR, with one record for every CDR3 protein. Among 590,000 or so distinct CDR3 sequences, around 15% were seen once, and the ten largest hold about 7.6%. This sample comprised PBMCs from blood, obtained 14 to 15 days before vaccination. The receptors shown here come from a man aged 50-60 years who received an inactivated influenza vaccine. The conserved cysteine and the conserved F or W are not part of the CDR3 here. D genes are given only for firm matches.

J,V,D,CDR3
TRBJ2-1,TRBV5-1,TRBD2,ASSFVIAGGDEQF
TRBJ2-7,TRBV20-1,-,SARSVGSSITYEQY
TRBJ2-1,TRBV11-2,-,ASRPRSSYNEQF
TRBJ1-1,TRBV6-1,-,AGRGETEAF
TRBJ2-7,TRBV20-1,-,SAPMGAAYEQY
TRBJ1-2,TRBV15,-,ATSRDSQGPYGYT
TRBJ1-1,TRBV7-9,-,ASSFGWGGTEAF
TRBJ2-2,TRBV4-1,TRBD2,ASSRTSVVTGELF
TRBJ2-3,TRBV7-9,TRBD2,ASSSTSGTGDTQY
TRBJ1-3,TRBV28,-,ASSLLQLGSSGNTIY
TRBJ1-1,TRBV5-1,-,ASRQSGTANTEAF